This TCR beta chain was sequenced for a study of blood T cell repertoires in COVID-19. About the study: Acute-phase and convalescent COVID-19 samples originated in the United States, Italy and Spain. Sample material is recorded as cDNA or gDNA derived from T cells, B-cell-depleted T cells, or PBMCs.

Deletions cut 4 bases from V and 8 bases from J, with 17 bases between. Germline V CDR1 and CDR2: SQVTM, ANQGSEA. The length of the CDR3 is 14 residues. Seattle researchers signed up patients amid active infection and tracked them longitudinally. Methods used by the authors: Quantification of nucleated cells was approximated via reference gene primer amplification. Only in-frame clones appear in the TCRdb table, and some are missing; sequencing was by immunoSEQ multiplex PCR. From that table come the V and J calls and clone size; the DNA was used to work out D and trimming. Counted here are 150,000 to 200,000 clones, 82% occurring once; the ten biggest clones make up approximately 8%.

J is TRBJ1-4 and V is TRBV29-1; possible D gene TRBD1, 6 bases. This TCR was sampled from a woman between 55 and 75 years old with COVID-19, enrolled during active disease. The sequenced sample consisted of peripheral blood. In DNA, the CDR3 is TGCAGCGTTGGTGAAGGGGGTCGGGGCGAAAAACTGTTTTTT. It codes for CSVGEGGRGEKLFF.